This record concerns one T cell receptor beta chain sequence. The Seattle patients joined while their infection was active and were tracked longitudinally afterward. This specimen belongs to a study of blood T cell repertoires in COVID-19. Study in general: Specimens from acute and convalescent COVID-19 originated in the United States, Italy and Spain. Sample material is recorded as cDNA or gDNA derived from T cells, B-cell-depleted T cells, or PBMCs.

Methods used by the authors: Estimates of nucleated cell counts were drawn from the amplification of reference gene primers. The protocol was immunoSEQ multiplex PCR, while the TCRdb copy is restricted to in-frame clones and leaves out a portion. The V and J calls and the clone size are those of that table, but D and trimming were determined from the DNA. The table shows fewer than 200,000 clones, with under 85% occurring only once. This TCR was recovered from a woman in her seventies with COVID-19, enrolled during active disease. Material for sequencing was peripheral blood.

This CDR3 is CASSPGGGSAETQYF. The CDR3, as DNA: TGTGCCAGCAGCCCGGGAGGCGGATCTGCGGAGACCCAGTACTTC. The genes are TRBV7-2 and TRBJ2-5; TRBD2 matches at 7 bases. Per germline, CDR1 SGHTA and CDR2 FQGNSA. V dropped 5 bases and J dropped 5; count of bases not matched to a gene: 11. CDR3 length: 15 amino acids.